This section outlines one T cell receptor (beta chain) sequence together with its context. Its specificity is unknown. Profiled with immunoSEQ multiplex PCR; TCRdb holds only in-frame clones, not every one. The sample lists 9,000 to 13,000 clones; roughly 79% were seen once. These data belong to a study of T cell clonotyping in hematopoietic cell transplantation. Study results and limitations: Without cell sorting, CD4 versus CD8 contributions remain unresolved.

This CDR3 has 13 amino acids. CDR1 is SGHRS and CDR2 is YFSETQ in the germline V gene. V lost 4 bases to trimming and J lost 0 bases, with 6 bases between them. The sequencing here drew on PBMCs, taken 30 days after allogeneic stem cell transplant. The V call is TRBV5-1, the J call TRBJ2-3; D gene uncertain. The sequence came from a female patient in her thirties or forties who had an allogeneic stem cell transplant from a related donor, so T cells may come from the graft donor. Some clones in this sample may be carry-over from other donors' samples. DNA for the CDR3: TGCGCCAGCAGCAACCCTAGCACAGATACGCAGTATTTT. The encoded protein is CASSNPSTDTQYF.